This T cell receptor (beta chain) comes out of a study of blood T cell repertoires in COVID-19. Study context: The samples span acute and convalescent COVID-19 from the United States, Italy and Spain. T cells, B-cell-depleted T cells, or PBMCs supplied cDNA or gDNA.

Repertoires were generated with immunoSEQ multiplex PCR, while TCRdb's copy carries only in-frame clones and drops some. The sample includes about 81,000 clones, about four fifths of them seen just once. The CDR3 has 13 amino acids. V was clipped by 0 bases and J by 12 bases, with 13 bases between them. Looked up from germline, CDR1 is SGHRS and CDR2 is YFSETQ. The clonotype comes from a human donor in a cohort sampled during active COVID-19. The sequencing input was peripheral blood. The rearrangement joins TRBV5-1 to TRBJ2-1; maybe TRBD2 (5 bases). Here the CDR3 reads CASSLDGGGGQFF. CDR3 DNA sequence: TGCGCCAGCAGCTTGGACGGAGGCGGTGGGCAGTTCTTC.